This TCR beta chain comes out of a study of T cells in Graves' hyperthyroidism and ophthalmopathy. The source material, RNA transcripts, was used to amplify TCR beta CDR3 regions. The TCR CDR3 first-round RT-PCR relied on the HTBI primer set. TCRdb redid the calling of the multiplex PCR reads with MiXCR, one entry per CDR3 protein. This table holds about 360,000 distinct CDR3 sequences, about 13% found once. This clonotype occurred a few times. Its antigen is as yet unknown. Whole-study findings and limits: Within blood appeared most thyroid clonotypes that had expanded above 0.001.

Material for sequencing was blood. This clonotype was obtained from a woman younger than 30 with Graves' hyperthyroidism.

The DNA of the CDR3 is TGCGCCAGCAGCCAAGCACCTACCTACGAGCAGTACTTC. Amino acid sequence: CASSQAPTYEQYF. The chain recombines TRBV4-1 with TRBJ2-7; no clear D gene. The CDR3 runs to 13 residues. From germline, CDR1 is MGHRA and CDR2 YSYEKL. V was pared by 1 base and J by 2 bases, with 6 bases between.